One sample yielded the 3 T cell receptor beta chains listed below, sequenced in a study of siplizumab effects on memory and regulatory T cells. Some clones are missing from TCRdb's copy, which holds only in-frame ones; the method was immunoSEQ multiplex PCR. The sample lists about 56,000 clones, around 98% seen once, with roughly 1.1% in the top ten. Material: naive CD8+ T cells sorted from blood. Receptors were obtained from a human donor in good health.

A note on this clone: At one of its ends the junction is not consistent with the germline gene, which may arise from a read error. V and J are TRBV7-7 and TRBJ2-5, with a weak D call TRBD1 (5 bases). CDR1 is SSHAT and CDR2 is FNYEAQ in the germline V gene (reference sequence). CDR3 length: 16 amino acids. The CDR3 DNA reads TGTGCTAGCAGCTTAGGGGCCGGACACATCCAAGAGACCCAGTACTTC. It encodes CASSLGAGHIQETQYF. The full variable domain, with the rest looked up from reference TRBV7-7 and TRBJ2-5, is GAGVSQSPRYKVTKRGQDVTLRCDPISSHATLYWYQQALGQGPEFLTYFNYEAQPDKSGLPSDRFSAERPEGSISTLTIQRTEQRDSAMYRCASSLGAGHIQETQYFGPGTRLLVL.

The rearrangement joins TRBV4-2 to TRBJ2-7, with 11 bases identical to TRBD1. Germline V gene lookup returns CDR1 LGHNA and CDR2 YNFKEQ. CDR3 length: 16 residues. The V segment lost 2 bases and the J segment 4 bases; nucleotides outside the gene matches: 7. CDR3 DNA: TGTGCCAGCAGCCAACAGGGACAGGGGGGCCTATACGAGCAGTACTTC. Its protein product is CASSQQGQGGLYEQYF.

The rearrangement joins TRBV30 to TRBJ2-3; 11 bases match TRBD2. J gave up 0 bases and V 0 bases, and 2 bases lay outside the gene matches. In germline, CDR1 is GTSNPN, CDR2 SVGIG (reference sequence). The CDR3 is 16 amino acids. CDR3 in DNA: TGTGCCTGGAGTGTACGGACTAGCGGGAGCACAGATACGCAGTATTTT. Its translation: CAWSVRTSGSTDTQYF.